This TCR beta chain is drawn from a study of blood T cell repertoires in COVID-19. Looking at the study overall: COVID-19 samples from acute and convalescent phases originated in the United States, Italy and Spain. T cells, B-cell-depleted T cells, or PBMCs provided the cDNA or gDNA that served as material.

Profiled with immunoSEQ multiplex PCR; TCRdb holds only in-frame clones, not every one. This table has roughly 80,000 clones, over 80% appearing once. Per germline, CDR1 SGHRS and CDR2 YFSETQ. The CDR3 has 15 amino acids. V dropped 5 bases and J dropped 2 bases, with 14 bases sitting between them. This clonotype was sampled from a man in his sixties with active or convalescent COVID-19. The sample comprised peripheral blood. The chain uses TRBV5-1 and TRBJ1-5; D is unresolved. CDR3 in DNA: TGCGCCAGCAGAGACTCCTGGAATGGCAATCAGCCCCAGCATTTT. It yields the protein CASRDSWNGNQPQHF.